The next 4 T cell receptor beta chains were all read from a single sample in a study of T cell changes during pregnancy in multiple sclerosis. The data were produced by immunoSEQ multiplex PCR, yet TCRdb's version contains in-frame clones alone and is incomplete. The sample lists tens of thousands of clones, approximately 92% occurring once. The specimen was CD4+ T cells from peripheral blood mononuclear cells, collected in the third trimester of pregnancy. These receptors all come from a female donor with multiple sclerosis, enrolled in a pregnancy study.

V gene TRBV5-5 combines with J gene TRBJ2-7; D is undetermined. The CDR3 loop spans 13 amino acids. With 2 bases removed from V and 0 bases from J, the gap between germline ends came to 6 bases. Germline loops: CDR1 SGHKS, CDR2 YYEKEE (reference sequence). The DNA for the CDR3 is TGTGCCAGCAGCTTTATTCCCTCCTACGAGCAGTACTTC. Its translation: CASSFIPSYEQYF.

The V gene is TRBV18, the J gene TRBJ1-1; D unresolved. The CDR3 totals 14 residues. Trimming removed 3 bases at V and 0 bases at J, with 8 bases between. Germline CDR1 is KGHSH and CDR2 is LQKENI. The CDR3 DNA reads as TGTGCCAGCTCACCTTCCCAGGTGAACACTGAAGCTTTCTTT. Amino acid sequence: CASSPSQVNTEAFF.

V is TRBV7-9 and J is TRBJ2-3, with TRBD2 as a possible D gene (5 bases). The CDR3 is made up of 13 amino acids. CDR1 is SEHNR, CDR2 FQNEAQ, per germline (reference sequence). Trimming shortened V by 8 bases and J by 6 bases, and 15 bases separated the two germline ends. For the CDR3, the DNA is TGTGCCAGCCGGCAGGACTCCCTGGATACGCAGTATTTT. It translates to CASRQDSLDTQYF.

The chain combines TRBV9 with TRBJ2-1; a possible D gene is TRBD2 (5 bases). The CDR3 has 13 amino acids. The ends were cut back, 3 bases at V and 9 bases at J, with 13 bases in the middle. CDR1 is SGDLS, CDR2 YYNGEE, per germline. The CDR3 region is CASSGAVTGEQFF. The CDR3 region has the DNA TGTGCCAGCAGCGGAGCGGTAACGGGTGAGCAGTTCTTC.